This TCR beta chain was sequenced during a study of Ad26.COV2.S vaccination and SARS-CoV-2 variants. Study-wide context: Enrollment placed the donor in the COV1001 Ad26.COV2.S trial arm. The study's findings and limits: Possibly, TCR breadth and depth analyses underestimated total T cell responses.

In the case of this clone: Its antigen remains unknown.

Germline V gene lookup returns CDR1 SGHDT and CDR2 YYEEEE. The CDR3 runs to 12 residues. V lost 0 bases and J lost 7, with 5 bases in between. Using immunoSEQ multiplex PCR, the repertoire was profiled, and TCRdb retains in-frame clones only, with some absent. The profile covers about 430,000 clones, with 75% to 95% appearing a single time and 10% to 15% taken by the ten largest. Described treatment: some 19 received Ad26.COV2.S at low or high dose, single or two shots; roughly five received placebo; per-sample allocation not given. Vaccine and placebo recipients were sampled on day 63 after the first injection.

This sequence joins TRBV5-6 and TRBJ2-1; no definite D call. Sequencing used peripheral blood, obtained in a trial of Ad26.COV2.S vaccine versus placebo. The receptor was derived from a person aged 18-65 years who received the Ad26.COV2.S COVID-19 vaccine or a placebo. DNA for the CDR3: TGTGCCAGCAGCTTGGTATTAAATGAGCAGTTCTTC. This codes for CASSLVLNEQFF.